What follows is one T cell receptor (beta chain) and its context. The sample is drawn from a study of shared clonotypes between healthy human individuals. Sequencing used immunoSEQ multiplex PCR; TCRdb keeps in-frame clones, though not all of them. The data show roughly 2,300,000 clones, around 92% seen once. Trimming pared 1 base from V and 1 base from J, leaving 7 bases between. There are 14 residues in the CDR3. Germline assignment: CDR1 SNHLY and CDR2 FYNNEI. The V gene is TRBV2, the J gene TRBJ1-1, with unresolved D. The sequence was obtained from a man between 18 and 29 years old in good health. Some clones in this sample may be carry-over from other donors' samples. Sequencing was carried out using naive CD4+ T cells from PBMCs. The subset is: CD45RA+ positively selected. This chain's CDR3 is CASSEGAGNTEAFF. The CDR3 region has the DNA TGTGCCAGCAGTGAAGGCGCCGGGAACACTGAAGCTTTCTTT. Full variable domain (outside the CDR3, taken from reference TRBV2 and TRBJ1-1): EPEVTQTPSHQVTQMGQEVILRCVPISNHLYFYWYRQILGQKVEFLVSFYNNEISEKSEIFDDQFSVERPDGSNFTLKIRSTKLEDSAMYFCASSEGAGNTEAFFGQGTRLTVV.